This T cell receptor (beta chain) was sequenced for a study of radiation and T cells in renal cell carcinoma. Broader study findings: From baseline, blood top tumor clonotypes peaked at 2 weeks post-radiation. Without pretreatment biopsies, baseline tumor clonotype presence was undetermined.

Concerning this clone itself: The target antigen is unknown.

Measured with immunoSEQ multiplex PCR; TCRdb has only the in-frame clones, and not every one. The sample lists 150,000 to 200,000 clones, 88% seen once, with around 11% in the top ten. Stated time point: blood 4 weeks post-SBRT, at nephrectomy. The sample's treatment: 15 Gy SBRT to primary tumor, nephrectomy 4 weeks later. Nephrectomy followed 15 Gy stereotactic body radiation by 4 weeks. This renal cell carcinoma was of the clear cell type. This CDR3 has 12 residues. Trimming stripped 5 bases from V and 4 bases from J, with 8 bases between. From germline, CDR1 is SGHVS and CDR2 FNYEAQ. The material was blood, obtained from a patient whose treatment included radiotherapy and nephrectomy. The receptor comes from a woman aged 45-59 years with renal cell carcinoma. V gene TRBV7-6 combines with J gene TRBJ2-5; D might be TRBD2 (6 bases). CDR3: CASSLSGETQYF. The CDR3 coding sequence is TGTGCCAGCAGCCTTAGCGGAGAGACCCAGTACTTC. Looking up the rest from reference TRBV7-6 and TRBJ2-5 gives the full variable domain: GAGVSQSPRYKVTKRGQDVALRCDPISGHVSLYWYRQALGQGPEFLTYFNYEAQQDKSGLPNDRFSAERPEGSISTLTIQRTEQRDSAMYRCASSLSGETQYFGPGTRLLVL.